The clone carrying this T cell receptor (beta chain) occurred once. The method was immunoSEQ multiplex PCR; TCRdb's version includes in-frame clones alone and lacks a portion of them. The data hold about 250,000 clones, with 86% observed a single time. The sample originates from a study of blood T cell repertoires in COVID-19. CDR1 is SGHTA, CDR2 FQGTGA, per germline. The CDR3 has 16 amino acids. Between the trimmed V and J ends, which lost 5 bases and 2 bases, there was a span of 18 bases. This clonotype was obtained from a woman in her sixties who had recovered from COVID-19. The V and J genes are TRBV7-3 and TRBJ2-5, with D possibly matching TRBD1 (5 bases). Sequencing used peripheral blood. The CDR3 loop is CASSVGALPQQETQYF. DNA for the CDR3: TGTGCCAGCAGCGTAGGGGCTCTCCCTCAGCAAGAGACCCAGTACTTC.